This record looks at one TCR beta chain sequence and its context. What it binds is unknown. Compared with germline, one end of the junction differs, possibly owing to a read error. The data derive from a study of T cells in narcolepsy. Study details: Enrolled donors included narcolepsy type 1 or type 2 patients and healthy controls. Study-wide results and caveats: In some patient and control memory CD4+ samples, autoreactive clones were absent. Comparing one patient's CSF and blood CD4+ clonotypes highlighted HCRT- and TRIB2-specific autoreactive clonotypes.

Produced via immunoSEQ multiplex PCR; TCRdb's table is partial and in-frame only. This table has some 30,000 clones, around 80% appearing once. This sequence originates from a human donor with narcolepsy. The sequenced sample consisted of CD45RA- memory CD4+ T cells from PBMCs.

CDR3 sequence reads: CVSSFGQRNQPQHF. In nucleotides, the CDR3 is TGTGTCAGCAGCTTTGGACAGCGCAATCAGCCCCAGCATTTT. The V call is TRBV2, the J call TRBJ1-5, with D tentatively TRBD1 (6 bases). This CDR3 has 14 amino acids. Germline V gene data show CDR1 as SNHLY and CDR2 as FYNNEI.